The T cell receptor (beta chain) under discussion was sequenced for a study of T-cell reconstitution after alpha-beta-depleted transplantation in children (dated by TCRdb to 2016 to 2017). About the full investigation: The study quantitatively tracked T-cell immune reconstitution after TCRalphabeta/CD19-depleted allogeneic hematopoietic cell transplantation in children using TCR repertoire profiling.

Of note for this clonotype: Its antigen is still unknown. Base quality data are lacking; no much larger clone is found one base away.

Library preparation was by PCR. Sequencing relied on an Illumina HiSeq 2500. Molecular barcoding was employed in the preparation of TCR libraries, with unique molecular identifiers being used to normalize TCRbeta repertoire quantification. The public sequencing data were trimmed at Q25 with fastp and processed into clonotypes with MiXCR by TCRdb, which kept only in-frame beta chains. Every CDR3 protein is listed once, alongside the most common genes and DNA of its rows. A total of 450,000 to 500,000 distinct CDR3 sequences appear in this sample, approximately 13% of them only once. Of the sample, about 5.6% falls within the top ten clones. Including the terminal cysteine and phenylalanine, the CDR3 comprises 15 residues. Only the CDR3 part of the read is kept: 45 bases, read in frame from the first base. The CDR1 and CDR2 encoded by the germline V gene (reference sequence) are MNHEY and SMNVEV. The germline V end is reduced by 3 bases and the J end by 3 bases; junction bases left unmatched: 5.

The sequence was collected from a human donor who donated a stem cell graft to a child with combined immunodeficiency. Recombination joined TRBV27 with TRBJ2-3; 8 central nucleotides agree with TRBD2. Here the sequenced sample was PBMCs from the stem cell graft donor, taken from the stem cell graft. For the CDR3, the sequence is CASSFGGGMTDTQYF. The DNA is as follows: TGTGCCAGCAGTTTTGGCGGGGGGATGACAGATACGCAGTATTTT.